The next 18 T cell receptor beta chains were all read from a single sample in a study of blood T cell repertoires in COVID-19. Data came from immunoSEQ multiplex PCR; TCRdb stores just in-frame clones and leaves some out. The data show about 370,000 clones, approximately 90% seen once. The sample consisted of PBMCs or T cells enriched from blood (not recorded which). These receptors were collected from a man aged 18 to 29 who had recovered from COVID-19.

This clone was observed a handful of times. The CDR3 protein is CASSLAGVGEAFF. The CDR3 nucleotides read TGTGCCAGCAGCTTGGCAGGGGTGGGTGAAGCTTTCTTT. The chain uses TRBV7-9 and TRBJ1-1; the D gene is possibly TRBD1 (6 bases). The CDR3 runs to 13 residues. Looked up from germline, CDR1 is SEHNR and CDR2 is FQNEAQ (reference sequence). V lost 3 bases and J 7 bases, leaving 12 bases between the germline ends.

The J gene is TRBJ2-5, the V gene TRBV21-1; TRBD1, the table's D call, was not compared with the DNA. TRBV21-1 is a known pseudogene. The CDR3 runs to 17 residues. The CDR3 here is CASSKLVGTGVQETQYF. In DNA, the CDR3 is TGTGCCAGCAGCAAACTAGTCGGGACAGGGGTACAAGAGACCCAGTACTTC.

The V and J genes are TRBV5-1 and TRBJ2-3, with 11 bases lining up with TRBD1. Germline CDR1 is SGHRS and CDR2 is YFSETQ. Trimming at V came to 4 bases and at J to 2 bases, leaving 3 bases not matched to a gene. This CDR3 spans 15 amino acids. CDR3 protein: CASSQGQGVTDTQYF. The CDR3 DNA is TGCGCCAGCAGCCAGGGACAGGGGGTCACAGATACGCAGTATTTT.

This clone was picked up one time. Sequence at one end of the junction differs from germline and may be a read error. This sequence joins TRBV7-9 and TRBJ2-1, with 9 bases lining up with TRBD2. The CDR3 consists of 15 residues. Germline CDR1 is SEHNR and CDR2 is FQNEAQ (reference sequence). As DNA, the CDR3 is TGTGCCAGCAGCTTACTAGCGGGACTTTCTAATGAACAGTTCTTC. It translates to CASSLLAGLSNEQFF.

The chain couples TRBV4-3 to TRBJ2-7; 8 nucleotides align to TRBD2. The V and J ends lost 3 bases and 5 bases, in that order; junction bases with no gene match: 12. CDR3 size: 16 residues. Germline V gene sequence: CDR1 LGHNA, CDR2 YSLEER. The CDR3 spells CASSHLRGAGVHEQYF. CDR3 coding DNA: TGCGCCAGCAGCCATCTCAGGGGAGCGGGAGTCCACGAGCAGTACTTC.

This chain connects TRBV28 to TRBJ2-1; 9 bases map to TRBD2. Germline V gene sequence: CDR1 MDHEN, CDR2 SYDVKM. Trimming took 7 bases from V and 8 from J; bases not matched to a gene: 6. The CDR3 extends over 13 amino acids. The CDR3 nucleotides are TGTGCCAGCAAGGCGGGAGGGCCGGATGAGCAGTTCTTC. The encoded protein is CASKAGGPDEQFF. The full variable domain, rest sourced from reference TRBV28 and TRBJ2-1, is DVKVTQSSRYLVKRTGEKVFLECVQDMDHENMFWYRQDPGLGLRLIYFSYDVKMKEKGDIPEGYSVSREKKERFSLILESASTNQTSMYLCASKAGGPDEQFFGPGTRLTVL.

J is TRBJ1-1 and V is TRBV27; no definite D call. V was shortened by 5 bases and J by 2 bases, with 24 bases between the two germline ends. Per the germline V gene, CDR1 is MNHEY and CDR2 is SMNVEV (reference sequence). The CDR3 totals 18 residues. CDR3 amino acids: CASSPWGSGDIRNTEAFF. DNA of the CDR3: TGTGCCAGCAGTCCGTGGGGTTCCGGGGATATACGAAACACTGAAGCTTTCTTT.

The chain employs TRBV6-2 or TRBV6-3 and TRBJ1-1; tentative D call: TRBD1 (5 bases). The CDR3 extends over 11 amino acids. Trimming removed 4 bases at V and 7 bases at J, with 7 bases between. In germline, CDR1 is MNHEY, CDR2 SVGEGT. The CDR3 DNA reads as TGTGCCAGCAGTTGGGGCCTTGAAGCTTTCTTT. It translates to CASSWGLEAFF.

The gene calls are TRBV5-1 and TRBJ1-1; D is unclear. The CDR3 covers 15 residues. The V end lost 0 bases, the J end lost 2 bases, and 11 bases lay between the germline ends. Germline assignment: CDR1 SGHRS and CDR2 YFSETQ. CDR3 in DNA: TGCGCCAGCAGCTTGGTTCACGGAGGAAACACTGAAGCTTTCTTT. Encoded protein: CASSLVHGGNTEAFF.

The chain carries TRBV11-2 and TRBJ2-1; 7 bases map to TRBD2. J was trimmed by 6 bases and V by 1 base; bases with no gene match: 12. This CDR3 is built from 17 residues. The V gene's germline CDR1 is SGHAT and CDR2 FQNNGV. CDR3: CASSLVGPSGGANEQFF. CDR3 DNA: TGTGCCAGCAGCTTAGTGGGGCCTAGCGGAGGGGCCAATGAGCAGTTCTTC.

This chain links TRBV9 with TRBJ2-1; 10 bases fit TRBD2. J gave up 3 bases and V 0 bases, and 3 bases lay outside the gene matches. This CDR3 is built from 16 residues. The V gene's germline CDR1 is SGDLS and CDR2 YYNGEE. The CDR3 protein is CASSVVWTSGYNEQFF. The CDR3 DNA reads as TGTGCCAGCAGCGTAGTATGGACTAGCGGCTACAATGAGCAGTTCTTC.

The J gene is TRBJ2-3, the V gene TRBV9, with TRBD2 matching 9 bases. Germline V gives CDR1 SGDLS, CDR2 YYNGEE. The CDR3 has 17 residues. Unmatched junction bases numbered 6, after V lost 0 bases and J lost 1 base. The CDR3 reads CASSVVASGTGTDTQYF. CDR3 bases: TGTGCCAGCAGCGTAGTCGCTAGCGGGACCGGCACAGATACGCAGTATTTT. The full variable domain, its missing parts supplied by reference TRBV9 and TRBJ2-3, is DSGVTQTPKHLITATGQRVTLRCSPRSGDLSVYWYQQSLDQGLQFLIQYYNGEERAKGNILERFSAQQFPDLHSELNLSSLELGDSALYFCASSVVASGTGTDTQYFGPGTRLTVL.

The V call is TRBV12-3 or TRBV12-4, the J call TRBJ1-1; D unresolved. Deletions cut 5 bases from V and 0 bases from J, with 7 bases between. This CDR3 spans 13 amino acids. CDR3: CASSQQLNTEAFF. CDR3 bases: TGTGCCAGCAGTCAACAGCTGAACACTGAAGCTTTCTTT.

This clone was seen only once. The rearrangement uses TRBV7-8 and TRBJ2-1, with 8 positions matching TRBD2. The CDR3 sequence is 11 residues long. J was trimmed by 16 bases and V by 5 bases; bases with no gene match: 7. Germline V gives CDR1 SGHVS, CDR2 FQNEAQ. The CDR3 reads CASSLRTSCFF. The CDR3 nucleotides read TGTGCCAGCAGCCTTAGGACTAGCTGCTTCTTC.

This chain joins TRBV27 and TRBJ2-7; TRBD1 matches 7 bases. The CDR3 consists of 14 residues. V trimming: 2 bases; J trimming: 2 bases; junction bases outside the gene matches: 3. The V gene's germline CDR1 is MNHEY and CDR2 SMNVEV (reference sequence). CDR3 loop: CASSLGDRAYEQYF. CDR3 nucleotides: TGTGCCAGCAGTTTAGGGGACAGAGCCTACGAGCAGTACTTC.

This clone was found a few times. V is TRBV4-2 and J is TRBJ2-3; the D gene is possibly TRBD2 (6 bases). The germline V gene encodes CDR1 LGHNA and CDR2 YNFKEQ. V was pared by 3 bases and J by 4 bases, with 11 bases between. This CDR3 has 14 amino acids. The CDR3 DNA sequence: TGTGCCAGCAGCCAGGGCGGGGAGGCAGATACGCAGTATTTT. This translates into CASSQGGEADTQYF.

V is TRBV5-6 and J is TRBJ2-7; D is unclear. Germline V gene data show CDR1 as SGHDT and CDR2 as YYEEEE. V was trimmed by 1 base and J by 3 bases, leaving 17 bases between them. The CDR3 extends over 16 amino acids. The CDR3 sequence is CASSLYVADTDYEQYF. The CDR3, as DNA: TGTGCCAGCAGCTTGTATGTGGCGGATACCGACTACGAGCAGTACTTC.

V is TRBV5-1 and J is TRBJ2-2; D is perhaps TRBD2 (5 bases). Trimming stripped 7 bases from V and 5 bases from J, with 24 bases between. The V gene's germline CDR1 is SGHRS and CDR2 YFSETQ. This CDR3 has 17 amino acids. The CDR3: CASSAGMGLWETGELFF. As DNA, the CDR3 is TGCGCCAGCTCGGCCGGGATGGGCCTGTGGGAAACCGGGGAGCTGTTTTTT.